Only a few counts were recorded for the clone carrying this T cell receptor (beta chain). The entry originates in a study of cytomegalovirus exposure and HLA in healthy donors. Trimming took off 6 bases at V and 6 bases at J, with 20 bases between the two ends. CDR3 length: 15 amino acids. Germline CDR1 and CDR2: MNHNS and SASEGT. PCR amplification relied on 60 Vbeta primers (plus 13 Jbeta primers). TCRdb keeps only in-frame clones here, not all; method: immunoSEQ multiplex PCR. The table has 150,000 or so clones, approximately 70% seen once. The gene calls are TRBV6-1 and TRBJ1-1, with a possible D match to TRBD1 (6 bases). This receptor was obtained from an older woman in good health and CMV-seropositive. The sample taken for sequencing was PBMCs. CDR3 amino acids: CASSPLGGLGAEAFF. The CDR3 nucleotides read TGTGCCAGCAGCCCCTTGGGGGGGCTGGGCGCTGAAGCTTTCTTT.